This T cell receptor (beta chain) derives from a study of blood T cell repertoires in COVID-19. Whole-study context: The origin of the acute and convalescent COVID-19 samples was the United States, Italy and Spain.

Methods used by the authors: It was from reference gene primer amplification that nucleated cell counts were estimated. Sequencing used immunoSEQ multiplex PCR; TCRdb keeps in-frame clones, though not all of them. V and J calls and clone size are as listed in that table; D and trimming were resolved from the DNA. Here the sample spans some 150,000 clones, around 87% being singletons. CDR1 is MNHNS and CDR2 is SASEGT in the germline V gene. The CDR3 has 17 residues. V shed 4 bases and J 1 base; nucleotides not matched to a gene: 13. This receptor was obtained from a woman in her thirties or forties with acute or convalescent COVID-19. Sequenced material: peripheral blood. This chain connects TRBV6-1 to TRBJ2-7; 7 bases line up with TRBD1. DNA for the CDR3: TGTGCCAGCAGTGGGCTTCCCGACAGGGCGGTATCCTACGAGCAGTACTTC. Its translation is CASSGLPDRAVSYEQYF.